The present T cell receptor (beta chain) was sequenced within a study of T cell repertoires in cytomegalovirus infection. Study-wide context: The public TCR beta signatures pointed to both CMV infection and matching HLA type.

This clonotype was counted between two and nine times. Its target is not known. MiXCR, run by TCRdb on the reads, gives a single entry per CDR3 protein. The sample lists 150,000 to 200,000 distinct CDR3 sequences, roughly 9% occurring once. This CDR3 is 12 amino acids long. V shed 4 bases, J shed 5 bases, and the junction held 2 bases outside the gene matches. CDR1 and CDR2 (germline): SQVTM, ANQGSEA. Study-wide results and limits: Cumulative frequency (of public TCR beta family members) identified carriers of CMV plus the relevant HLA.

V usage is TRBV29-1 and J usage is TRBJ2-5; 9 nucleotides agree with TRBD1. The clonotype comes from a human donor in good health (CMV status not recorded). Some clones in this sample may be carry-over from other donors' samples. The sample comprised PBMCs. The CDR3 coding sequence is TGCAGCGTTGGCGGACAGGGGGAGACCCAGTACTTC. Residues: CSVGGQGETQYF.